The 11 T cell receptor beta chains reported below all come from one sample, sequenced in a study of spatial heterogeneity in lung cancer. Specified time point: sample taken at primary tumor resection. Unsorted samples of tumor, nontumor lung or frozen PBMC had their whole RNA sequenced. TCRdb passed the 5' RACE reads through MiXCR, listing each CDR3 protein once. The data contain 5,000 to 6,500 distinct CDR3 sequences, roughly an eighth of them singletons. The sample was normal lung tissue next to the tumor, taken at surgery. All receptors come from a male donor with early-stage non-small cell lung cancer.

This clonotype has a count of ten or more. The J gene is TRBJ2-4, the V gene TRBV27; 12 bases align to TRBD2. This CDR3 region has 19 residues. Germline values: CDR1 MNHEY, CDR2 SMNVEV (reference sequence). The ends lost 5 bases at V and 1 base at J; junction bases unmatched: 12. CDR3 DNA: TGTGCCAGCAGTCCTTTTATCTTGACTAGCGGGAGTGCCAAAAACATTCAGTACTTC. Translated, it gives CASSPFILTSGSAKNIQYF.

This clonotype was found many times. The chain recombines TRBV7-3 with TRBJ2-2; possibly TRBD1 for D (6 bases). V was pared by 0 bases and J by 7 bases, with 9 bases between. Per germline, CDR1 SGHTA and CDR2 FQGTGA. The CDR3 loop spans 14 amino acids. The CDR3 sequence is CASSLTRGGGELFF. CDR3 DNA: TGTGCCAGCAGCTTAACGAGAGGGGGCGGGGAGCTGTTTTTT.

This clonotype came up many times. The chain is built from TRBV7-9 and TRBJ1-4; D ambiguous. V dropped 2 bases and J dropped 0 bases, with 13 bases sitting between them. Germline-derived CDR1 and CDR2 are SEHNR and FQNEAQ (reference sequence). The CDR3 covers 17 residues. This CDR3 reads CASSLFPPDATNEKLFF. In DNA form, the CDR3 reads TGTGCCAGCAGCTTATTTCCCCCGGATGCAACTAATGAAAAACTGTTTTTT.

This clonotype appeared many times. The chain recombines TRBV10-3 with TRBJ2-4; D not resolved. Trimming took off 3 bases at V and 0 bases at J, with 12 bases between the two ends. The CDR3 runs to 16 residues. Looked up from germline, CDR1 is ENHRY and CDR2 is SYGVKD. CDR3 bases: TGTGCCATCAGTGATCTAAGTGCGTCAGCCAAAAACATTCAGTACTTC. Amino acids: CAISDLSASAKNIQYF.

The V gene is TRBV20-1, the J gene TRBJ2-1; 7 nucleotides agree with TRBD1. V trimming: 4 bases; J trimming: 4 bases; junction bases outside the gene matches: 7. In germline, CDR1 is DFQATT, CDR2 SNEGSKA (reference sequence). CDR3 size: 14 residues. CDR3 sequence reads: CSANSRDRYNEQFF. In DNA, the CDR3 is TGCAGTGCTAATAGCCGGGACAGATACAATGAGCAGTTCTTC.

This clonotype was detected ten times or more. The chain uses TRBV6-6 and TRBJ1-5; TRBD1 matches 8 bases. Losses at the gene ends were 7 bases for V and 1 base for J; bases not matched to a gene: 6. Germline V gene data show CDR1 as MNHNY and CDR2 as SVGAGI (reference sequence). The CDR3 is 15 residues long. The CDR3 sequence is CASTNRQGSNQPQHF. CDR3 sequence (DNA): TGTGCCAGCACTAACAGACAGGGGAGCAATCAGCCCCAGCATTTT.

This clonotype was observed a few times. The chain uses TRBV7-3 and TRBJ1-1; D is unresolved. Germline assignment: CDR1 SGHTA and CDR2 FQGTGA. V dropped 5 bases and J dropped 1 base, with 8 bases sitting between them. There are 13 residues in the CDR3. The CDR3 nucleotides are TGTGCCAGCAGCCCAGCCGAGAACACTGAAGCTTTCTTT. As protein: CASSPAENTEAFF.

Many counts were recorded for this clonotype. The rearrangement links TRBV6-2 or TRBV6-3 to TRBJ2-7; TRBD2 matches at 7 bases. V lost 8 bases, J lost 0 bases, and 1 base stayed unmatched. CDR1 MNHEY and CDR2 SVGEGT come from the germline V gene. The CDR3 covers 12 residues. The CDR3 here is CASGLVSYEQYF. The DNA of the CDR3 is TGTGCCAGCGGACTAGTCTCCTACGAGCAGTACTTC.

By frequency in the sample, this clonotype is medium-sized. J is TRBJ2-1 and V is TRBV7-8, with 7 bases that match TRBD2. Germline CDR1 is SGHVS and CDR2 is FQNEAQ. V lost 1 base to trimming and J lost 6 bases; unmatched junction nucleotides: 12. The CDR3 has 17 residues. In DNA, the CDR3 is TGTGCCAGCAGCTTAGGGCTGGCGGGAGAGCCCATCAATGAGCAGTTCTTC. Encoded protein: CASSLGLAGEPINEQFF.

This clonotype is medium-sized by share. CDR3 nucleotides: TGTGCCAGCAGTGAATCAGCAGGGGCGGACCCAGGGTCAGAGACCCAGTACTTC. It specifies CASSESAGADPGSETQYF. The rearrangement joins TRBV6-1 to TRBJ2-5, with D possibly being TRBD1 (6 bases). Trimming stripped 2 bases from V and 4 bases from J, with 23 bases between. Germline V gene data show CDR1 as MNHNS and CDR2 as SASEGT. The CDR3 is made up of 18 amino acids.

This clonotype is medium-sized by share. The chain recombines TRBV9 with TRBJ2-2; 8 bases are shared with TRBD1. Germline V lookup: CDR1 SGDLS, CDR2 YYNGEE. The V and J ends lost 3 bases and 6 bases, in that order; junction bases with no gene match: 10. CDR3 length: 16 amino acids. The CDR3 reads CASSARQGTSSGELFF. Here the CDR3 DNA reads TGTGCCAGCAGCGCCAGACAGGGGACAAGTTCCGGGGAGCTGTTTTTT.